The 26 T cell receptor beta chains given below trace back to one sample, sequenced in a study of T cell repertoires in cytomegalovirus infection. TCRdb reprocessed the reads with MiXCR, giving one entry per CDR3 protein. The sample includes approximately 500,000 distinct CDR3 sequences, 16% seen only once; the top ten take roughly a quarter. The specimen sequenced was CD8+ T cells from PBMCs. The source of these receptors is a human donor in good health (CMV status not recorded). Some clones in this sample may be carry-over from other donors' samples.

This CDR3 is CSVEGTPRGYGYTF. CDR3 in DNA: TGCAGCGTTGAAGGTACTCCCAGGGGCTATGGCTACACCTTC. The chain employs TRBV29-1 and TRBJ1-2; D may be TRBD1 (6 bases). CDR1 and CDR2 from the germline V gene are SQVTM and ANQGSEA. CDR3 length equals 14 residues. Trimming removed 1 base from V and 4 bases from J, with 13 bases in between.

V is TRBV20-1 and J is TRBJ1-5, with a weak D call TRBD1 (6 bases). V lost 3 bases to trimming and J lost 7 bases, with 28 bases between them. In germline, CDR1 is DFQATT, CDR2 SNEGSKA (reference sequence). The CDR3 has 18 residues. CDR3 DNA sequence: TGCAGTGCTAGCCCAAGGTTTTATAGGTGGACAGCAGAACAGCCCCAGCATTTT. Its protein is CSASPRFYRWTAEQPQHF.

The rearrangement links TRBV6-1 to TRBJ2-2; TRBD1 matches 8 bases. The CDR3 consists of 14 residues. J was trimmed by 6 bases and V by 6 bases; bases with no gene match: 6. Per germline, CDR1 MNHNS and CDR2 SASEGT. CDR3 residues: CASRADRVAGELFF. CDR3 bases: TGTGCCAGCAGGGCGGACAGGGTCGCCGGGGAGCTGTTTTTT.

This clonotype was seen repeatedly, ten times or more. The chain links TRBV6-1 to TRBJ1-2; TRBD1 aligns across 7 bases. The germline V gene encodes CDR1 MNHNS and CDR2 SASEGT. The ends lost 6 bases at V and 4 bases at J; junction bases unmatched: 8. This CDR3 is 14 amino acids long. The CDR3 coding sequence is TGTGCCAGCAGAGAACAACAGGGGACCTATGGCTACACCTTC. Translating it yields CASREQQGTYGYTF.

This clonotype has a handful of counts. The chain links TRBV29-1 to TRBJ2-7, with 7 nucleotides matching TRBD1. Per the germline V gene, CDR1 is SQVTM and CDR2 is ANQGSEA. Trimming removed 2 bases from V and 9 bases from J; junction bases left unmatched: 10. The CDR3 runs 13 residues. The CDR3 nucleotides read TGCAGCGTTGAAACAGGGGCCTGGGGTACGCAGTACTTC. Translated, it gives CSVETGAWGTQYF.

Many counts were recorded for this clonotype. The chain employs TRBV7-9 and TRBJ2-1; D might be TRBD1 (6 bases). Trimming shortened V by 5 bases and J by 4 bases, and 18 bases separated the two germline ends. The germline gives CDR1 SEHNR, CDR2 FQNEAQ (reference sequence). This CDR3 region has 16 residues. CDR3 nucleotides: TGTGCCAGCAGCCCGAAGAACAGGGAGAGGTACAATGAGCAGTTCTTC. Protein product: CASSPKNRERYNEQFF.

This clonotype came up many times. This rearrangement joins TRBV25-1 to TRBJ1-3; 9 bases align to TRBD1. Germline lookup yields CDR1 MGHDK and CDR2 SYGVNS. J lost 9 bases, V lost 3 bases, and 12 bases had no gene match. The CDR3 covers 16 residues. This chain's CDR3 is CASSEGTGLVWITIYF. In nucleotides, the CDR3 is TGTGCCAGCAGTGAGGGGACAGGGCTGGTGTGGATCACCATATATTTT.

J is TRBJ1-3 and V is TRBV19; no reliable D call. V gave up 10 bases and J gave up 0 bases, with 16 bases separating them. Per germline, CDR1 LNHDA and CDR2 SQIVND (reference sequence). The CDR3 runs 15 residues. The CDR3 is CATLPQTASGNTIYF. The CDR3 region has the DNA TGTGCCACCCTTCCTCAGACCGCCTCTGGAAACACCATATATTTT.

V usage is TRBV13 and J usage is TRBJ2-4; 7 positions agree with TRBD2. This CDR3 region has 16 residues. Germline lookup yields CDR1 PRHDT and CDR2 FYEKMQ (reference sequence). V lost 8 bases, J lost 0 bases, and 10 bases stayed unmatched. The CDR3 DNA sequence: TGTGCCAGCGCCGTTACGGGGGAGGGAGCCAAAAACATTCAGTACTTC. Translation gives CASAVTGEGAKNIQYF.

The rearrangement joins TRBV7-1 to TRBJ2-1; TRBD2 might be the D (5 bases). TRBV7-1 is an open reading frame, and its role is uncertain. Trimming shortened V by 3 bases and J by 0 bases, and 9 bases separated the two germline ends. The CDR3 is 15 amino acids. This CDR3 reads CASSSTKSSYNEQFF. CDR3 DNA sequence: TGTGCCAGCAGCTCGACTAAAAGCTCCTACAATGAGCAGTTCTTC.

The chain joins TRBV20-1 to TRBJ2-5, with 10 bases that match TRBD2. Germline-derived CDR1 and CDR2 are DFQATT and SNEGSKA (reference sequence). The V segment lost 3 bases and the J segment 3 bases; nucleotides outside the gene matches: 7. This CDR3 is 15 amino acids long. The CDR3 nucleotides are TGCAGTGCTAGTCTCACTAGCGGGACCGAAGAGACCCAGTACTTC. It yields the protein CSASLTSGTEETQYF.

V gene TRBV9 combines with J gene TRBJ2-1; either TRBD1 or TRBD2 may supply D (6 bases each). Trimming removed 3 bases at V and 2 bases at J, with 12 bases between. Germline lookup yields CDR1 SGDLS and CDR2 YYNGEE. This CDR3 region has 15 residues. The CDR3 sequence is CASSAGGDTYNEQFF. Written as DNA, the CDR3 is TGTGCCAGCAGCGCCGGGGGCGATACCTACAATGAGCAGTTCTTC.

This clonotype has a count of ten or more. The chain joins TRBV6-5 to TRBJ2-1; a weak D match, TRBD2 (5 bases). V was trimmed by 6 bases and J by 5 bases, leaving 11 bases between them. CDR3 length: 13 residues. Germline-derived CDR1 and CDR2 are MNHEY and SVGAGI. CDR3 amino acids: CASSYSSNNEQFF. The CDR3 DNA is TGTGCCAGCAGCTATTCTAGCAACAATGAGCAGTTCTTC.

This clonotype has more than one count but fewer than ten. The CDR3, as DNA: TGCGCCAGCAGCACAATACCCCGGGACACTGAAGCTTTCTTT. Its protein product is CASSTIPRDTEAFF. The chain uses TRBV5-1 and TRBJ1-1; D gene uncertain. This CDR3 contains 14 residues. V was trimmed by 4 bases and J by 3 bases, leaving 13 bases between them. Germline assignment: CDR1 SGHRS and CDR2 YFSETQ.

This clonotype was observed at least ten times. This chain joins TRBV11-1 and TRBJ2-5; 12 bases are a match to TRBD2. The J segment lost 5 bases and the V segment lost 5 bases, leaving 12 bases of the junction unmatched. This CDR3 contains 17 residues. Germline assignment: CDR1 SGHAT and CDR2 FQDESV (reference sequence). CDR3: CASSHLAGGLLGETQYF. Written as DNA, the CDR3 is TGTGCCAGCAGCCATCTAGCGGGAGGGCTGCTTGGCGAGACCCAGTACTTC.

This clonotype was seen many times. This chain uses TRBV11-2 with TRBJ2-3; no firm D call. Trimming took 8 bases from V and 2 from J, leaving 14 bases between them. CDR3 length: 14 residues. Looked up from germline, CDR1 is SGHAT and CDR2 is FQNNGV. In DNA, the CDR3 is TGTGCCAGCCAAAGCGACGCGATCACAGATACGCAGTATTTT. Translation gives CASQSDAITDTQYF.

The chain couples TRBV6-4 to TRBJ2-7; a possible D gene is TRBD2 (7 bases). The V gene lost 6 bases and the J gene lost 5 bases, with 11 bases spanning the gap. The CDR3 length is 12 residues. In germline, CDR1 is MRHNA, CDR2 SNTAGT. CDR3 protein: CASSGGLDEQYF. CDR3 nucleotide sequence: TGTGCCAGCAGCGGGGGGCTGGACGAGCAGTACTTC.

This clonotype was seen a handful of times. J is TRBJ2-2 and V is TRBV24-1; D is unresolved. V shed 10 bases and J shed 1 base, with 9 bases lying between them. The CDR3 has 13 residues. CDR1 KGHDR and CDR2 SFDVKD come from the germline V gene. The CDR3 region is CATGSENTGELFF. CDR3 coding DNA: TGTGCCACTGGAAGCGAGAACACCGGGGAGCTGTTTTTT.

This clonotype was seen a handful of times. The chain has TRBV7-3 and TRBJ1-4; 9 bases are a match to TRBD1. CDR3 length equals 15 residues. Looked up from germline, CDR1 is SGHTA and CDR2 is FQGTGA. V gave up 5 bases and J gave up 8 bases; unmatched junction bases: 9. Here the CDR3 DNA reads TGTGCCAGCAGCACCACAGGGGGCGTGGGGGAAAAACTGTTTTTT. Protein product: CASSTTGGVGEKLFF.

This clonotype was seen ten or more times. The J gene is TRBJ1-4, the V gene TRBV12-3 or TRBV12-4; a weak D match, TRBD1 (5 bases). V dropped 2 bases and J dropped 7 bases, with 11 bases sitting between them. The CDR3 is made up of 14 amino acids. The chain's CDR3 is CASSLRRGGEKLFF. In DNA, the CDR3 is TGTGCCAGCAGTTTAAGGAGGGGAGGTGAAAAACTGTTTTTT.

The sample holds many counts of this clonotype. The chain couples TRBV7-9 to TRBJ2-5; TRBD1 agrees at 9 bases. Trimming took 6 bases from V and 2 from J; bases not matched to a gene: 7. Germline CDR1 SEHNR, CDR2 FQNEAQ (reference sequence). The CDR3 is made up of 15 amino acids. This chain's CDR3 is CASRHTGGGQETQYF. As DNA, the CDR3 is TGTGCCAGCAGACACACAGGGGGCGGACAAGAGACCCAGTACTTC. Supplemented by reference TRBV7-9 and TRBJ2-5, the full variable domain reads DTGVSQNPRHKITKRGQNVTFRCDPISEHNRLYWYRQTLGQGPEFLTYFQNEAQLEKSRLLSDRFSAERPKGSFSTLEIQRTEQGDSAMYLCASRHTGGGQETQYFGPGTRLLVL.

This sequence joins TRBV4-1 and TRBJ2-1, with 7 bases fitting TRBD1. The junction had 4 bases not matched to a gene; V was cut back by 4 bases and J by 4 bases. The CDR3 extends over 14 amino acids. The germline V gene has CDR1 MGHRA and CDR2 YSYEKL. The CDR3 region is CASSRRRGYNEQFF. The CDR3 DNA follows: TGCGCCAGCAGCCGTCGCAGGGGGTACAATGAGCAGTTCTTC.

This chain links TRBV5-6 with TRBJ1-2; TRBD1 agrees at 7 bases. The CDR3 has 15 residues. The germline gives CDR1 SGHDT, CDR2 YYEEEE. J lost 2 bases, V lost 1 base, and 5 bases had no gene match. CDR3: CASSLYNRGNYGYTF. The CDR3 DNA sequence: TGTGCCAGCAGCTTGTATAACAGGGGAAACTATGGCTACACCTTC.

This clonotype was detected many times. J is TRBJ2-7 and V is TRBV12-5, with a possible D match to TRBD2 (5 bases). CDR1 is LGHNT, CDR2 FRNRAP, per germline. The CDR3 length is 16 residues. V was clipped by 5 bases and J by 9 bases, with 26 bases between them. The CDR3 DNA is TGTGCTAGTGGTCCGACTAAGAAGATCCAGAACCCGGGGCAGTACTTC. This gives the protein CASGPTKKIQNPGQYF.

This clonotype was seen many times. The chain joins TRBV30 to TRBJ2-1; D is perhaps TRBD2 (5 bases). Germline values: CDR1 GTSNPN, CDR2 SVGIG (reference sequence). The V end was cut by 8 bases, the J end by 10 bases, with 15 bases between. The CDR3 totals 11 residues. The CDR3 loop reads CARRELREQFF. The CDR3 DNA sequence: TGTGCCCGACGGGAACTCCGGGAGCAGTTCTTC. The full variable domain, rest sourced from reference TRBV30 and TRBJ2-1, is SQTIHQWPATLVQPVGSPLSLECTVEGTSNPNLYWYRQAAGRGLQLLFYSVGIGQISSEVPQNLSASRPQDRQFILSSKKLLLSDSGFYLCARRELREQFFGPGTRLTVL.

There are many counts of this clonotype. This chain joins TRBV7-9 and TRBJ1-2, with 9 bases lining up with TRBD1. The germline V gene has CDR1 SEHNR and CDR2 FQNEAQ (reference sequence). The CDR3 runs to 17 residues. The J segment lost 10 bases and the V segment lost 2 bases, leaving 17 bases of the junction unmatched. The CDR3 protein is CASSLISLGTGRMDYTF. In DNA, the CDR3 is TGTGCCAGCAGCTTAATTAGTCTGGGGACAGGGAGAATGGACTACACCTTC.